A selection of T cell receptor beta chains follows, all from one sample in a study of blood T cell repertoires in COVID-19. Clones were read by immunoSEQ multiplex PCR, and TCRdb kept only the in-frame ones, dropping some. Among 150,000 or so clones listed, roughly 86% were seen once. Input material: peripheral blood. These receptors originate from a human donor with acute or convalescent COVID-19. The donor label of this sample is uncertain. The CDR3 runs from the conserved cysteine through the conserved F or W. Each record gives: J gene, clone size, CDR3 length, D gene, V gene, CDR3 DNA, CDR3 protein. D genes are given only for firm matches. The size field is filled for only some rows; it gives once, few, many or a size class.

TRBJ1-2,.,11,.,TRBV10-3,TGTGCCATCAGTGAGGAGCTGGGCTACACCTTC,CAISEELGYTF
TRBJ2-7,.,14,.,TRBV7-9,TGTGCCAGCAGCTCCCCGTCGAGCTCCTACGAGCAGTACTTC,CASSSPSSSYEQYF
TRBJ1-5,.,14,.,TRBV6-5,TGTGCCAGCAGTTTCGGACAGCACAATCAGCCCCAGCATTTT,CASSFGQHNQPQHF
TRBJ1-2,.,11,.,TRBV14,TGTGCCAGCAGCCACGGGTTCGGCTACACCTTC,CASSHGFGYTF
TRBJ1-1,.,15,TRBD1,TRBV7-3,TGTGCCAGCAGCCGGACAGGGGACTCGAACACTGAAGCTTTCTTT,CASSRTGDSNTEAFF
TRBJ2-1,.,11,.,TRBV11-2,TGTGCCAGCAGCTACGGGGGTGAGCAGTTCTTC,CASSYGGEQFF
TRBJ2-1,once,15,.,TRBV5-1,TGCGCCAGCAGCTTGGGGACAACCCCAAACAATGAGCAGTTCTTC,CASSLGTTPNNEQFF
TRBJ2-3,.,11,.,TRBV2,TGTGCCAGCAGTGGCGTAGATACGCAGTATTTT,CASSGVDTQYF
TRBJ2-1,once,14,.,TRBV6-5,TGTGCCAGCCTCGGCGGGGCAAGAGGAAATGAGCAGTTCTTC,CASLGGARGNEQFF
TRBJ2-7,.,14,.,TRBV2,TGTGCCAGCAGTGAGCCGGGACACAACTACGAGCAGTACTTC,CASSEPGHNYEQYF
TRBJ1-2,.,13,.,TRBV7-2,TGTGCCAGCAGCTTAGGCGGGGAGCGCGGCTACACCTTC,CASSLGGERGYTF
TRBJ2-2,.,15,.,TRBV3-1/TRBV3-2,TGTGCCAGCAGCCAAGGTCGAGGGAACACCGGGGAGCTGTTTTTT,CASSQGRGNTGELFF
TRBJ2-5,.,13,TRBD1,TRBV6-5,TGTGCCAGCAGTTCGGACAGGGTGGAGACCCAGTACTTC,CASSSDRVETQYF
TRBJ2-3,.,17,TRBD2,TRBV11-2,TGTGCCAGCAGCTTATCCCCGCGGGGGGATCTGACAGATACGCAGTATTTT,CASSLSPRGDLTDTQYF
TRBJ1-3,.,12,.,TRBV1,TGCACCAGCAGCCTTCTCCAGAACACCATATATTTT,CTSSLLQNTIYF
TRBJ1-3,.,15,.,TRBV7-2,TGTGCCAGCAGCCATGCGCAGGGGTCTGGAAACACCATATATTTT,CASSHAQGSGNTIYF
TRBJ1-3,few,14,.,TRBV11-2,TGTGCCAGCAGCTCCGGGACAAGCGGAAACACCATATATTTT,CASSSGTSGNTIYF
TRBJ1-1,.,15,TRBD1,TRBV27,TGTGCCAGCAGCAGACCGGGACAGGGGAACACTGAAGCTTTCTTT,CASSRPGQGNTEAFF
TRBJ1-4,.,14,TRBD1,TRBV7-9,TGTGCCAGCAGCCAGGGACAGGGGAATGAAAAACTGTTTTTT,CASSQGQGNEKLFF
TRBJ2-1,.,16,.,TRBV3-1/TRBV3-2,TGTGCCAGCACCAATAATTTGGTTGAAAGGGGCAATGAGCAGTTCTTC,CASTNNLVERGNEQFF
TRBJ1-2,.,15,TRBD1,TRBV5-6,TGTGCCAGCAGCTTTGTGGGACAGGGGGCTAGGGGCTACACCTTC,CASSFVGQGARGYTF
TRBJ1-6,.,17,.,TRBV5-5,TGTGCCAGCAGCCCTCATCCCCGGAGCTCCTATAATTCACCCCTCCACTTT,CASSPHPRSSYNSPLHF
TRBJ2-7,.,13,.,TRBV6-4,TGTGCCAGCAGGGAAGTCAGGCCCTACGAGCAGTACTTC,CASREVRPYEQYF
TRBJ1-1,.,15,.,TRBV7-8,TGTGCCAGCAGCTTAGAGGGCAGGGGAAACACTGAAGCTTTCTTT,CASSLEGRGNTEAFF
TRBJ2-6,.,17,.,TRBV19,TGTGCCAGTAGTGTCTCCGGGGACTCCTCTGGGGCCAACGTCCTGACTTTC,CASSVSGDSSGANVLTF
TRBJ1-2,.,14,TRBD1,TRBV6-5,TGTGCCAGCAGTATTTCAGGGGGTGAGAGGGGCTACACCTTC,CASSISGGERGYTF